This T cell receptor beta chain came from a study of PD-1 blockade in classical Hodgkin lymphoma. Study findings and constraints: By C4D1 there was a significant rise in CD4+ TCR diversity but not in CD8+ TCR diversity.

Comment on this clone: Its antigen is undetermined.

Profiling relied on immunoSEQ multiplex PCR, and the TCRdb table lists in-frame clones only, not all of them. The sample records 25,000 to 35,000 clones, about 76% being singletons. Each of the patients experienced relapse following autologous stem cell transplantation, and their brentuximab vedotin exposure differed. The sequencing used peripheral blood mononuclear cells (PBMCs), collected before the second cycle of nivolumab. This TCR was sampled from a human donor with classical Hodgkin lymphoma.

The CDR3 bases are TGTGCCAGCAGCTCCCGACAGGGAACCGGGGAGCTGTTTTTT. Its translation is CASSSRQGTGELFF. J is TRBJ2-2 and V is TRBV7-6; the match to TRBD1 covers 7 bases. In germline, CDR1 is SGHVS, CDR2 FNYEAQ. The CDR3 has 14 residues. Trimming cost V 4 bases and J 5 bases; bases outside gene matches: 4.